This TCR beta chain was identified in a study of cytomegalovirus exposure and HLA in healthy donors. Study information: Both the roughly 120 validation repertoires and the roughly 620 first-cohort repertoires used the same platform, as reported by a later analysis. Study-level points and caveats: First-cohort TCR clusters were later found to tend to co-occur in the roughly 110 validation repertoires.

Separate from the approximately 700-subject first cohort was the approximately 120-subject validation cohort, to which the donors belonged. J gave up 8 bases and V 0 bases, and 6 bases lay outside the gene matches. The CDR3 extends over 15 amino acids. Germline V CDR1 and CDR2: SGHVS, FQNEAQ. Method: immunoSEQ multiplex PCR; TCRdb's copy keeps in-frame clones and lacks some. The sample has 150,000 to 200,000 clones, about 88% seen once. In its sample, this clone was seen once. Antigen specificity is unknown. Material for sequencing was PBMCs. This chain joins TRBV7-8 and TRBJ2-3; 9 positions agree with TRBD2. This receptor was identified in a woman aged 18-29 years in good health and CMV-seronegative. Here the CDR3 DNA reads TGTGCCAGCAGCTTAGCTAAGCGGGGGGCCCTTACGCAGTATTTT. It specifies CASSLAKRGALTQYF.